This T cell receptor beta chain derives from a study of radiotherapy plus CTLA-4 blockade in lung cancer. The CDR3 length is 16 residues. Germline CDR1 reads MNHEY; CDR2 reads SVGAGI. V was cut by 2 bases and J by 1 base, with 13 bases left in between. The repertoire was sequenced with immunoSEQ multiplex PCR; TCRdb's copy has only in-frame clones and lacks some. The profile shows more than 80,000 clones, roughly 84% of them singletons. Sequenced material: peripheral blood, taken from a patient treated with radiotherapy plus ipilimumab. The TCR originated in a human donor with non-small cell lung cancer that progressed on radiotherapy plus ipilimumab. Some clones in this sample may be carry-over from other donors' samples. The gene calls are TRBV6-5 and TRBJ2-3; maybe TRBD1 (5 bases). This CDR3 is CASSYDRGLRTDTQYF. CDR3 nucleotides: TGTGCCAGCAGTTACGATAGGGGTTTACGCACAGATACGCAGTATTTT.